This passage covers 17 T cell receptor beta chains from one sample sequenced in a study of CD8 T cells in Susac syndrome. An amount of RNA that ranged from roughly 0.5 to 1 ug was reverse transcribed with random hexamers. A single record per CDR3 protein comes from TCRdb applying MiXCR to the immunoSEQ multiplex PCR reads. The data contain some 100,000 distinct CDR3 sequences, around 92% of them singletons. Sequenced input: CD8+ T cells from PBMCs. The receptors were sampled from a human donor in good health.

DNA of the CDR3: TGTGCCAGCAGCCGCGGGACTAGCCGCTACGAGCAGTACTTC. Its translation: CASSRGTSRYEQYF. The chain recombines TRBV3-1 with TRBJ2-7; 9 nucleotides line up with TRBD2. The ends lost 4 bases at V and 3 bases at J; junction bases unmatched: 4. Germline V CDR1 and CDR2: LGHDT, YNNKEL (reference sequence). This CDR3 is 14 amino acids long.

The chain joins TRBV3-1 to TRBJ1-1; D remains ambiguous. Trimming pared 4 bases from V and 1 base from J, leaving 16 bases between. The CDR3 length is 16 residues. Germline CDR1 reads LGHDT; CDR2 reads YNNKEL (reference sequence). In DNA form, the CDR3 reads TGTGCCAGCAGCCCGGGAGTGGGCGGGAGGAACACTGAAGCTTTCTTT. Residues: CASSPGVGGRNTEAFF.

CDR3 nucleotide sequence: TGTGCCTGGAGTGTCCGGGACAGGATTATTGGAGGAGCTTTCTTT. This translates into CAWSVRDRIIGGAFF. V gene TRBV30 combines with J gene TRBJ1-1; 8 bases agree with TRBD1. Unmatched junction bases numbered 13, after V lost 0 bases and J lost 10 bases. The CDR3 totals 15 residues. CDR1 is GTSNPN, CDR2 SVGIG, per germline (reference sequence).

The CDR3 DNA reads as TGTGCCAGCAGCTTAGAGGGACTTTTGGGCACAGATACGCAGTATTTT. Translation gives CASSLEGLLGTDTQYF. V and J are TRBV11-2 and TRBJ2-3, with D possibly being TRBD2 (6 bases). There are 16 residues in the CDR3. Germline V gene sequence: CDR1 SGHAT, CDR2 FQNNGV. V was shortened by 0 bases and J by 1 base, with 11 bases between the two germline ends. Full variable domain (outside the CDR3, taken from reference TRBV11-2 and TRBJ2-3): EAGVAQSPRYKIIEKRQSVAFWCNPISGHATLYWYQQILGQGPKLLIQFQNNGVVDDSQLPKDRFSAERLKGVDSTLKIQPAKLEDSAVYLCASSLEGLLGTDTQYFGPGTRLTVL.

The V gene is TRBV11-2, the J gene TRBJ2-7; D is unresolved. The length of the CDR3 is 14 residues. CDR1 is SGHAT, CDR2 FQNNGV, per germline. V lost 8 bases to trimming and J lost 0 bases, with 14 bases between them. In nucleotides, the CDR3 is TGTGCCAGCCTGACCCCTGTCAGCTCCTACGAGCAGTACTTC. Translating it yields CASLTPVSSYEQYF.

The chain joins TRBV15 to TRBJ2-1; D unclear. CDR3 length: 16 residues. The germline V gene has CDR1 LNHNV and CDR2 YYDKDF (reference sequence). V was trimmed by 2 bases and J by 7 bases, leaving 18 bases between them. The CDR3 reads CATSRRAAMYNNEQFF. The DNA for the CDR3 is TGTGCCACCAGCAGACGGGCCGCTATGTACAATAATGAGCAGTTCTTC. Full variable domain (outside the CDR3, taken from reference TRBV15 and TRBJ2-1): DAMVIQNPRYQVTQFGKPVTLSCSQTLNHNVMYWYQQKSSQAPKLLFHYYDKDFNNEADTPDNFQSRRPNTSFCFLDIRSPGLGDTAMYLCATSRRAAMYNNEQFFGPGTRLTVL.

A few counts support this clonotype. The genes are TRBV29-1 and TRBJ2-2, with no clear D. The CDR3 sequence is 13 residues long. Germline CDR1 SQVTM, CDR2 ANQGSEA. Trimming took 0 bases from V and 6 from J, leaving 8 bases between them. The CDR3 loop reads CSVEERAAGELFF. The CDR3 DNA sequence: TGCAGCGTTGAAGAAAGGGCCGCCGGGGAGCTGTTTTTT.

The rearrangement links TRBV5-4 to TRBJ1-1; D call uncertain. CDR1 is SGHNT and CDR2 is YYREEE in the germline V gene (reference sequence). V lost 9 bases, J lost 0 bases, and 12 bases lay in between. The CDR3 runs to 13 residues. CDR3 nucleotide sequence: TGTGCCACCTCTCCCGGATTGAACACTGAAGCTTTCTTT. Its translation: CATSPGLNTEAFF. Full variable domain (missing parts from reference TRBV5-4 and TRBJ1-1): ETGVTQSPTHLIKTRGQQVTLRCSSQSGHNTVSWYQQALGQGPQFIFQYYREEENGRGNFPPRFSGLQFPNYSSELNVNALELDDSALYLCATSPGLNTEAFFGQGTRLTVV.

The genes are TRBV10-3 and TRBJ2-3, with TRBD1 matching over 9 bases. The germline CDR1 and CDR2 sequences are ENHRY and SYGVKD. J was trimmed by 11 bases and V by 6 bases; bases with no gene match: 9. This CDR3 has 13 residues. CDR3 sequence: CAISRDREGEQYF. CDR3 sequence (DNA): TGTGCCATCAGCCGGGACAGGGAGGGTGAGCAGTATTTT.

J is TRBJ2-2 and V is TRBV20-1; D gene unclear. V gave up 0 bases and J gave up 0 bases, with 14 bases separating them. Germline V gene sequence: CDR1 DFQATT, CDR2 SNEGSKA (reference sequence). The CDR3 has 17 amino acids. CDR3 protein: CSARDSRAFANTGELFF. The CDR3 DNA follows: TGCAGTGCTAGAGATTCCCGGGCGTTCGCGAACACCGGGGAGCTGTTTTTT.

The chain has TRBV6-2 or TRBV6-3 and TRBJ1-5, with TRBD1 as a possible D gene (5 bases). Trimming left V 8 bases short and J 1 base short, with 18 bases between. Per germline, CDR1 MNHEY and CDR2 SVGEGT. The CDR3 length is 16 residues. Here the CDR3 DNA reads TGTGCCAGCCGGGGGAGGGCAAGCCCGAGCAATCAGCCCCAGCATTTT. As protein: CASRGRASPSNQPQHF.

V is TRBV7-2 and J is TRBJ1-1; D gene ambiguous. CDR3 length equals 14 residues. The V gene's germline CDR1 is SGHTA and CDR2 FQGNSA. Trimming shortened V by 6 bases and J by 5 bases, and 16 bases separated the two germline ends. The CDR3 loop is CASSPLGRDTEAFF. For the CDR3, the DNA is TGTGCCAGCAGTCCACTGGGGAGGGATACTGAAGCTTTCTTT. Drawing the rest from reference TRBV7-2 and TRBJ1-1, the complete variable domain is GAGVSQSPSNKVTEKGKDVELRCDPISGHTALYWYRQSLGQGLEFLIYFQGNSAPDKSGLPSDRFSAERTGGSVSTLTIQRTQQEDSAVYLCASSPLGRDTEAFFGQGTRLTVV.

The CDR3 region is CASSQDRGTEAFF. Written as DNA, the CDR3 is TGTGCCAGCAGCCAGGACAGGGGGACTGAAGCTTTCTTT. This rearrangement joins TRBV3-1 to TRBJ1-1, with 10 bases lining up with TRBD1. The CDR3 spans 13 residues. Germline assignment: CDR1 LGHDT and CDR2 YNNKEL (reference sequence). After removal of 3 bases from V and 5 bases from J, the junction contained 0 bases not matched to a gene.

V gene TRBV5-1 combines with J gene TRBJ2-6, with D unclear. With 4 bases removed from V and 1 base from J, the gap between germline ends came to 12 bases. The V gene's germline CDR1 is SGHRS and CDR2 YFSETQ. CDR3 size: 16 residues. The CDR3 nucleotides are TGCGCCAGCAGCCCCCCCACCGCTTCTGGGGCCAACGTCCTGACTTTC. Translated: CASSPPTASGANVLTF.

The chain combines TRBV12-3 or TRBV12-4 with TRBJ2-1, with 8 positions matching TRBD2. The CDR3 has 14 residues. The junction had 8 bases not matched to a gene; V was cut back by 4 bases and J by 9 bases. Here the CDR3 DNA reads TGTGCCAGCAGTTCCCTCGGACTAGCCAGTGAGCAGTTCTTC. Amino acid sequence: CASSSLGLASEQFF.

The chain couples TRBV6-2 or TRBV6-3 to TRBJ2-3; 8 nucleotides line up with TRBD2. V shed 6 bases, J shed 2 bases, and the junction held 7 bases outside the gene matches. There are 15 residues in the CDR3. Germline V lookup: CDR1 MNHEY, CDR2 SVGEGT. The DNA for the CDR3 is TGTGCCAGCAGGACCGGGGGGGTGAACACAGATACGCAGTATTTT. This translates into CASRTGGVNTDTQYF.

V and J are TRBV6-2 or TRBV6-3 and TRBJ1-5; tentative D call: TRBD1 (6 bases). CDR1 and CDR2 (germline): MNHEY, SVGEGT. With 3 bases removed from V and 8 bases from J, the gap between germline ends came to 20 bases. This CDR3 region has 16 residues. Here the CDR3 reads CASSYPDRTLDKPQHF. The CDR3 DNA follows: TGTGCCAGCAGTTATCCCGACAGGACCCTAGACAAGCCCCAGCATTTT.